This T cell receptor (beta chain) was sequenced in a study of metastatic and nonmetastatic thyroid tumors (dated by TCRdb to 2018 to 2020). Notes on the research overall: Repertoires were compared across peripheral blood and tumor or nodule tissue samples from malignant and benign thyroid patients.

Libraries were constructed by PCR. Sequencer: Illumina HiSeq 4000. High-throughput sequencing was used to profile the TCR beta-chain CDR3 region of each patient. The paper's processing steps were these. A classifier to discriminate distant-metastatic papillary thyroid cancer patients was built from CDR3 differences across clinicopathological groups. To measure repertoire diversity the researchers used the Shannon index, while the Morisita-Horn index served to gauge how similar the tumor and blood repertoires were. The raw public data were reprocessed by TCRdb itself: fastp quality trimming at Q25, MiXCR clonotype calling, in-frame beta chains only. V and J calls and clone size were set by TCRdb, not the authors. This sample is represented by around 52,000 clones; just under 30% of them were singletons. The ten largest make up 15% of the sample. Its CDR3 holds 12 amino acids, cysteine through phenylalanine. Only the CDR3 part of the read is kept: 36 bases, read in frame from the first base. CDR1 and CDR2, looked up from the germline V gene, are LGHNA and YSLEER. V is cut by 0 bases and J by 8 bases, and the space between the germline ends is 4 bases.

No patient had received any treatment before thyroid surgery. Using T-cell receptor beta sequencing, the study looked back at clinical samples from patients collected from about 2011 to 2019. This clone was recorded many times. The specificity of this receptor is unknown. No base quality values were provided; no much bigger clone lies one nucleotide off. Findings and caveats that apply to the study as a whole: In both blood and tumor samples, TCR beta diversity was reported to be significantly higher in malignant tumors than in benign nodules.

The sequence is built from TRBV4-3 and TRBJ1-4, with the D segment identity uncertain. The clonotype was recovered from a female donor with papillary thyroid cancer or a benign thyroid nodule (not recorded which). Some clones in this sample may be carry-over from other donors' samples. Sequencing was carried out using blood. The CDR3: CASSQDREKLFF. The sequence in DNA is TGCGCCAGCAGCCAAGATAGGGAAAAACTGTTTTTT.